The entry that follows covers one T cell receptor beta chain sequence. Its antigen is undetermined. The data originate from a study of beta chain features in type 1 diabetes. Study findings and constraints: A moderate, significant TCRB CDR3 shortening appeared in type 1 diabetes across four CD4+ subsets.

The CDR3 is made up of 13 amino acids. Germline V gene sequence: CDR1 MGHDK, CDR2 SYGVNS. V gave up 2 bases and J gave up 3 bases, with 7 bases separating them. cDNA synthesis used the whole RNA isolate, giving expressed TCRB sequences. TCRdb's table, derived via immunoSEQ multiplex PCR, lists solely in-frame clones and lacks some. The sample yields a few hundred thousand clones, 16% seen once. The receptor's source is a man in his thirties or forties with type 1 diabetes. Sequencing was carried out using naive CD4+ T cells from blood. This rearrangement joins TRBV25-1 to TRBJ1-2; D is unclear. The CDR3 region has the DNA TGTGCCAGCAGTGAAGACGGATACTATGGCTACACCTTC. This sequence encodes CASSEDGYYGYTF.